This paragraph covers one TCR beta chain sequence. This specimen belongs to a study of T cell changes during pregnancy in multiple sclerosis. The CDR3 is made up of 11 amino acids. Germline lookup yields CDR1 DFQATT and CDR2 SNEGSKA (reference sequence). Clones were sequenced by immunoSEQ multiplex PCR, and TCRdb holds only the in-frame ones, with some missing. The data contain around 51,000 clones, roughly 92% of them singletons. This clonotype was sampled from a female donor with multiple sclerosis, enrolled in a pregnancy study. V and J are TRBV20-1 and TRBJ2-5, with D possibly matching TRBD2 (6 bases). Specimen: CD4+ T cells from peripheral blood mononuclear cells, collected in the second trimester of pregnancy. The CDR3 loop reads CSGRGRETQYF. Here the CDR3 DNA reads TGCAGCGGACGGGGGAGGGAGACCCAGTACTTC.